The rows below give T cell receptor beta chains drawn from one sample of a study of spatial heterogeneity in lung cancer. One entry per CDR3 protein, called by TCRdb with MiXCR from the 5' RACE reads. The table has roughly 7,800 distinct CDR3 sequences, roughly 16% seen once; the top ten hold over 12%. Sample: normal lung tissue next to the tumor, taken at surgery. These receptors originate from a male donor with early-stage non-small cell lung cancer. Each CDR3 is given with its conserved first and last residue. The order of the fields is clone size, J gene, V gene, D gene, CDR3 protein, CDR3 DNA. The D gene is left open where the match is weak. Some rows mark clone size as missing; the rest say once, few, many or name a class of expanded clone.

abundance: many; j_gene: TRBJ2-3; v_gene: TRBV7-3; d_gene: TRBD1; CDR3aa: CASSLGTDADTQYF; CDR3nt: TGTGCCAGCAGCTTAGGGACAGACGCAGATACGCAGTATTTT
abundance: large; j_gene: TRBJ1-2; v_gene: TRBV7-2; d_gene: NA; CDR3aa: CASSPFVGRLGYGYTF; CDR3nt: TGTGCCAGCAGCCCATTTGTCGGCCGTTTAGGCTATGGCTACACCTTC
abundance: few; j_gene: TRBJ2-7; v_gene: TRBV2; d_gene: NA; CDR3aa: CASSADIRSTPPYEQYF; CDR3nt: TGTGCCAGCAGCGCCGATATTAGGTCGACACCCCCCTACGAGCAGTACTTC
abundance: NA; j_gene: TRBJ2-4; v_gene: TRBV20-1; d_gene: NA; CDR3aa: CSARPGLSYQYF; CDR3nt: TGCAGTGCTAGACCGGGACTCAGTTATCAGTACTTC
abundance: many; j_gene: TRBJ2-5; v_gene: TRBV4-3; d_gene: TRBD2; CDR3aa: CASSQERGGQETQYF; CDR3nt: TGCGCCAGCAGCCAAGAGCGGGGGGGCCAAGAGACCCAGTACTTC
abundance: many; j_gene: TRBJ2-3; v_gene: TRBV2; d_gene: NA; CDR3aa: CASSELEDTQYF; CDR3nt: TGTGCCAGCAGTGAACTGGAGGATACGCAGTATTTT
abundance: few; j_gene: TRBJ2-2; v_gene: TRBV6-5; d_gene: NA; CDR3aa: CASRKGTENTGELFF; CDR3nt: TGTGCCAGCAGAAAAGGGACGGAGAACACCGGGGAGCTGTTTTTT
abundance: medium-sized; j_gene: TRBJ1-1; v_gene: TRBV29-1; d_gene: TRBD1; CDR3aa: CSVLLRTGLPGEAFF; CDR3nt: TGCAGCGTCCTCTTGCGGACAGGACTCCCCGGTGAAGCTTTCTTT
abundance: NA; j_gene: TRBJ2-3; v_gene: TRBV7-2; d_gene: NA; CDR3aa: CASSLRGGGTDTQYF; CDR3nt: TGTGCCAGCAGCTTAAGGGGGGGCGGCACAGATACGCAGTATTTT
abundance: many; j_gene: TRBJ2-5; v_gene: TRBV6-1; d_gene: NA; CDR3aa: CASSLRAGETQYF; CDR3nt: TGTGCCAGCAGCCTACGGGCCGGGGAGACCCAGTACTTC
abundance: NA; j_gene: TRBJ2-7; v_gene: TRBV5-4; d_gene: NA; CDR3aa: CASSHIDRTSYEQYF; CDR3nt: TGTGCCAGCAGCCACATCGACAGGACTTCCTACGAGCAGTACTTC
abundance: NA; j_gene: TRBJ2-2; v_gene: TRBV6-5; d_gene: TRBD2; CDR3aa: CASGLGRGRHGELFF; CDR3nt: TGTGCCAGCGGACTAGGGCGGGGGAGGCACGGGGAGCTGTTTTTT
abundance: NA; j_gene: TRBJ2-3; v_gene: TRBV7-2; d_gene: TRBD2; CDR3aa: CASRRGLAGSDTQYF; CDR3nt: TGTGCCAGCAGACGGGGACTAGCGGGCTCAGATACGCAGTATTTT
abundance: medium-sized; j_gene: TRBJ1-5; v_gene: TRBV7-9; d_gene: TRBD1; CDR3aa: CASSSDRELNQPQHF; CDR3nt: TGTGCCAGCAGCTCAGACAGGGAGCTCAATCAGCCCCAGCATTTT
abundance: many; j_gene: TRBJ2-7; v_gene: TRBV5-6; d_gene: NA; CDR3aa: CASSPLRDASYEQYF; CDR3nt: TGTGCCAGCAGCCCACTCCGGGACGCAAGCTACGAGCAGTACTTC
abundance: few; j_gene: TRBJ2-7; v_gene: TRBV5-1; d_gene: TRBD1; CDR3aa: CASSLEGQGSRYF; CDR3nt: TGCGCCAGCAGCTTGGAGGGACAGGGGTCTAGGTACTTC
abundance: medium-sized; j_gene: TRBJ2-7; v_gene: TRBV6-5; d_gene: NA; CDR3aa: CASSPPLVKQRREQYF; CDR3nt: TGTGCCAGCAGTCCCCCCCTGGTCAAGCAACGTCGGGAGCAGTACTTC
abundance: many; j_gene: TRBJ2-7; v_gene: TRBV2; d_gene: NA; CDR3aa: CASSERLAYEQYF; CDR3nt: TGTGCCAGCAGTGAAAGGCTAGCTTACGAGCAGTACTTC
abundance: NA; j_gene: TRBJ2-3; v_gene: TRBV7-2; d_gene: NA; CDR3aa: CASSLRWASTDTQYF; CDR3nt: TGTGCCAGCAGCTTAAGGTGGGCTAGCACAGATACGCAGTATTTT
abundance: few; j_gene: TRBJ2-5; v_gene: TRBV3-1; d_gene: TRBD2; CDR3aa: CASSQERTSGQETQYF; CDR3nt: TGTGCCAGCAGCCAAGAAAGGACTAGCGGGCAAGAGACCCAGTACTTC
abundance: NA; j_gene: TRBJ2-1; v_gene: TRBV2; d_gene: TRBD2; CDR3aa: CASLRTSGTNEQFF; CDR3nt: TGTGCCAGCTTAAGGACTAGCGGGACCAATGAGCAGTTCTTC
abundance: few; j_gene: TRBJ2-5; v_gene: TRBV28; d_gene: TRBD1; CDR3aa: CASSLTQGYQETQYF; CDR3nt: TGTGCCAGCAGTTTAACACAGGGGTATCAAGAGACCCAGTACTTC
abundance: NA; j_gene: TRBJ2-2; v_gene: TRBV3-1; d_gene: NA; CDR3aa: CASSPRGPTRNTGELFF; CDR3nt: TGTGCCAGCAGCCCGAGAGGGCCTACTCGAAACACCGGGGAGCTGTTTTTT
abundance: few; j_gene: TRBJ2-1; v_gene: TRBV5-1; d_gene: TRBD2; CDR3aa: CASSLDSGKYNEQFF; CDR3nt: TGCGCCAGCAGCTTGGATAGCGGGAAGTACAATGAGCAGTTCTTC
abundance: medium-sized; j_gene: TRBJ1-2; v_gene: TRBV7-9; d_gene: NA; CDR3aa: CASSLTRQGDNYGYTF; CDR3nt: TGTGCCAGCAGTCTAACCCGTCAGGGCGACAACTATGGCTACACCTTC
abundance: NA; j_gene: TRBJ2-2; v_gene: TRBV5-1; d_gene: TRBD2; CDR3aa: CASSLGLSLAGETGELFF; CDR3nt: TGCGCCAGCAGCTTGGGGCTCTCCCTAGCGGGAGAGACCGGGGAGCTGTTTTTT
abundance: once; j_gene: TRBJ2-1; v_gene: TRBV6-2/TRBV6-3; d_gene: TRBD2; CDR3aa: CASSYSRREGPHNEQFF; CDR3nt: TGTGCCAGCAGTTACTCGAGACGGGAGGGCCCCCACAATGAGCAGTTCTTC
abundance: few; j_gene: TRBJ2-2; v_gene: TRBV6-5; d_gene: NA; CDR3aa: CASTGAEGNTGELFF; CDR3nt: TGTGCCAGCACGGGGGCTGAGGGCAACACCGGGGAGCTGTTTTTT
abundance: many; j_gene: TRBJ1-1; v_gene: TRBV20-1; d_gene: TRBD1; CDR3aa: CSARGDSLNTEAFF; CDR3nt: TGCAGTGCTAGAGGGGACAGTTTGAACACTGAAGCTTTCTTT
abundance: NA; j_gene: TRBJ2-7; v_gene: TRBV30; d_gene: NA; CDR3aa: CAWINSYEQYF; CDR3nt: TGTGCCTGGATTAACTCCTACGAGCAGTACTTC
abundance: NA; j_gene: TRBJ2-7; v_gene: TRBV7-9; d_gene: NA; CDR3aa: CASRRLEEQYF; CDR3nt: TGTGCCAGCAGGAGACTAGAGGAGCAGTACTTC
abundance: few; j_gene: TRBJ2-1; v_gene: TRBV5-1; d_gene: NA; CDR3aa: CASRYQGTGNEQFF; CDR3nt: TGCGCCAGCAGGTACCAAGGGACGGGCAATGAGCAGTTCTTC
abundance: few; j_gene: TRBJ2-3; v_gene: TRBV5-5; d_gene: NA; CDR3aa: CASSLAPGSTDTQYF; CDR3nt: TGTGCCAGCAGCTTGGCCCCAGGGTCCACAGATACGCAGTATTTT
abundance: many; j_gene: TRBJ1-1; v_gene: TRBV12-3/TRBV12-4; d_gene: TRBD1; CDR3aa: CASTRTGMNTEAFF; CDR3nt: TGTGCCAGCACCCGGACAGGGATGAACACTGAAGCTTTCTTT
abundance: many; j_gene: TRBJ1-1; v_gene: TRBV20-1; d_gene: NA; CDR3aa: CSARDLKDPLNTEAFF; CDR3nt: TGCAGTGCTAGAGATCTAAAGGATCCATTGAACACTGAAGCTTTCTTT
abundance: NA; j_gene: TRBJ2-2; v_gene: TRBV28; d_gene: TRBD1; CDR3aa: CASSSPRTGWRTGELFF; CDR3nt: TGTGCCAGCAGTTCGCCCCGGACAGGGTGGAGGACCGGGGAGCTGTTTTTT
abundance: medium-sized; j_gene: TRBJ1-1; v_gene: TRBV2; d_gene: NA; CDR3aa: CASLDITFSMNTEAFF; CDR3nt: TGTGCCAGCCTTGACATCACTTTTTCCATGAACACTGAAGCTTTCTTT
abundance: few; j_gene: TRBJ2-5; v_gene: TRBV25-1; d_gene: NA; CDR3aa: CASGSVAQYF; CDR3nt: TGTGCCAGCGGCTCGGTAGCCCAGTACTTC
abundance: NA; j_gene: TRBJ2-3; v_gene: TRBV7-9; d_gene: NA; CDR3aa: CASSLQDTQYF; CDR3nt: TGTGCCAGCAGCCTACAGGACACGCAGTATTTT
abundance: medium-sized; j_gene: TRBJ2-7; v_gene: TRBV7-9; d_gene: NA; CDR3aa: CASSPWKGQGGYEQYF; CDR3nt: TGTGCCAGCAGCCCCTGGAAGGGCCAGGGGGGGTACGAGCAGTACTTC
abundance: NA; j_gene: TRBJ2-7; v_gene: TRBV28; d_gene: NA; CDR3aa: CASSTSREQYF; CDR3nt: TGTGCCAGCAGCACTAGTCGCGAGCAGTACTTC
abundance: many; j_gene: TRBJ2-3; v_gene: TRBV20-1; d_gene: TRBD2; CDR3aa: CSAASLAGGGDTQYF; CDR3nt: TGCAGTGCTGCCTCGCTAGCTGGGGGGGGAGATACGCAGTATTTT
abundance: few; j_gene: TRBJ2-4; v_gene: TRBV2; d_gene: TRBD1; CDR3aa: CASLYRGGNIQYF; CDR3nt: TGTGCCAGCCTTTACAGGGGTGGGAACATTCAGTACTTC
abundance: medium-sized; j_gene: TRBJ2-7; v_gene: TRBV6-1; d_gene: TRBD1; CDR3aa: CASKSYRQGRYEQYF; CDR3nt: TGTGCCAGCAAATCCTACCGACAGGGGCGCTACGAGCAGTACTTC
abundance: NA; j_gene: TRBJ2-5; v_gene: TRBV4-3; d_gene: TRBD2; CDR3aa: CASSQGVTSGQETQYF; CDR3nt: TGCGCCAGCAGCCAAGGAGTCACTAGCGGCCAAGAGACCCAGTACTTC
abundance: NA; j_gene: TRBJ2-7; v_gene: TRBV11-1; d_gene: NA; CDR3aa: CASSFLTQGTYEQYF; CDR3nt: TGTGCCAGCAGCTTCCTGACACAGGGTACCTACGAGCAGTACTTC
abundance: many; j_gene: TRBJ2-7; v_gene: TRBV20-1; d_gene: NA; CDR3aa: CSAKTDSYEQYF; CDR3nt: TGCAGTGCTAAAACGGACTCCTACGAGCAGTACTTC
abundance: few; j_gene: TRBJ2-7; v_gene: TRBV9; d_gene: NA; CDR3aa: CASSPGTHYEQYF; CDR3nt: TGTGCCAGCAGCCCCGGGACACACTACGAGCAGTACTTC
abundance: NA; j_gene: TRBJ1-1; v_gene: TRBV9; d_gene: NA; CDR3aa: CASSVRSGTEAFF; CDR3nt: TGTGCCAGCAGCGTAAGGTCAGGGACTGAAGCTTTCTTT
abundance: medium-sized; j_gene: TRBJ2-7; v_gene: TRBV30; d_gene: NA; CDR3aa: CAWSKGRYEQYF; CDR3nt: TGTGCCTGGAGTAAAGGACGGTACGAGCAGTACTTC
abundance: NA; j_gene: TRBJ2-3; v_gene: TRBV13; d_gene: NA; CDR3aa: CASSTRVPGTGDTQYF; CDR3nt: TGTGCCAGCAGCACACGGGTTCCGGGTACCGGAGATACGCAGTATTTT
abundance: NA; j_gene: TRBJ1-5; v_gene: TRBV29-1; d_gene: NA; CDR3aa: CSVAGQNSNQPQHF; CDR3nt: TGCAGCGTTGCGGGACAAAATAGCAATCAGCCCCAGCATTTT
abundance: many; j_gene: TRBJ2-1; v_gene: TRBV19; d_gene: NA; CDR3aa: CASSPEKGWYNEQFF; CDR3nt: TGTGCCAGTAGCCCAGAAAAGGGATGGTATAATGAGCAGTTCTTC
abundance: few; j_gene: TRBJ2-7; v_gene: TRBV29-1; d_gene: TRBD2; CDR3aa: CSVPGGHEQYF; CDR3nt: TGCAGCGTTCCGGGGGGGCACGAGCAGTACTTC
abundance: many; j_gene: TRBJ2-5; v_gene: TRBV19; d_gene: NA; CDR3aa: CASTDSGQETQYF; CDR3nt: TGTGCCAGTACCGATAGCGGCCAAGAGACCCAGTACTTC
abundance: many; j_gene: TRBJ1-1; v_gene: TRBV6-6; d_gene: NA; CDR3aa: CASRTQGRGEAFF; CDR3nt: TGTGCCAGCAGAACTCAGGGGAGGGGTGAAGCTTTCTTT